This T cell receptor (beta chain) is from a study of regulatory T cells in long-lasting Graves disease. Time point given: persistent/refractory GD, antithyroid drugs over 5 years with positive TRAb. The TCR library was made from RNA that had been extracted from PBMCs in TRIzol. Into tubes containing EDTA, approximately 8.9 milliliters of peripheral blood were drawn. Germline V CDR1 and CDR2: SGHTA, FQGTGA. There are 16 residues in the CDR3. The germline V and J ends were trimmed by 2 bases and 10 bases, with 21 bases remaining between them. Findings and limits, study-wide: It is possible that accuracy was reduced by the small size of the sample.

Notes on this clonotype: Its matching antigen is unknown.

HTBI primers from iRepertoire and Arm-PCR of CDR3 regions yielded the TCR beta libraries. TCRdb processed the multiplex PCR reads anew with MiXCR; each CDR3 protein has one entry. Of around 510,000 distinct CDR3 sequences in the sample, less than 25% were seen once. This specimen was peripheral blood mononuclear cells (PBMCs), taken when the disease was refractory, from a patient treated with antithyroid drugs. This chain joins TRBV7-3 and TRBJ2-1; D is perhaps TRBD2 (6 bases). The origin of this receptor is a female donor with Graves disease. The CDR3 protein is CASSLGGSRGGGEQFF. The CDR3 DNA follows: TGTGCCAGCAGCTTAGGGGGTAGTAGGGGAGGTGGCGAGCAGTTCTTC.